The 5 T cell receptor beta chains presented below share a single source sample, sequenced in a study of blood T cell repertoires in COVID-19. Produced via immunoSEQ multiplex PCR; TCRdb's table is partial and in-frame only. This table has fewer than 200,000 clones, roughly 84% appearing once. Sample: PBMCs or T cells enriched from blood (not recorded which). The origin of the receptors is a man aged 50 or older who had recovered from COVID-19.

The CDR3 loop is CASSRRPDSINQPQHF. The DNA of the CDR3 is TGCGCCAGCAGCCGGAGGCCGGACAGCATTAATCAGCCCCAGCATTTT. The genes are TRBV4-1 and TRBJ1-5; D may be TRBD1 (6 bases). Between the trimmed V and J ends, which lost 4 bases and 4 bases, there was a span of 17 bases. CDR1 is MGHRA, CDR2 YSYEKL, per germline. The CDR3 has 16 residues.

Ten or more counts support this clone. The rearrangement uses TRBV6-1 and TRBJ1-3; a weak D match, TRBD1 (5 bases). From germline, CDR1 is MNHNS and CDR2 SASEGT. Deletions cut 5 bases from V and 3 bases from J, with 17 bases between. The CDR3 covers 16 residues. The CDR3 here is CASSQGRGVLGNTIYF. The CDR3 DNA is TGTGCCAGCAGTCAAGGGAGGGGAGTTCTTGGAAACACCATATATTTT.

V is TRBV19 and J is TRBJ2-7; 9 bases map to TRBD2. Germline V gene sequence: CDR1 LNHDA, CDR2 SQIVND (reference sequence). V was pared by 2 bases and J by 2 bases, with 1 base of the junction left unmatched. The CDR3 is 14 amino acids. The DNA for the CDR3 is TGTGCCAGTAGTATACTAGCGGGGACCTACGAGCAGTACTTC. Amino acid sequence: CASSILAGTYEQYF.

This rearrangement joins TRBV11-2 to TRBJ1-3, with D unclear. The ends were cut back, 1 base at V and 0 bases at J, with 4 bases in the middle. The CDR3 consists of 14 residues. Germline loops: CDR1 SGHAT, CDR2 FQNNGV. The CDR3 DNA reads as TGTGCCAGCAGCTTAGGCGGCTCTGGAAACACCATATATTTT. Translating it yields CASSLGGSGNTIYF.

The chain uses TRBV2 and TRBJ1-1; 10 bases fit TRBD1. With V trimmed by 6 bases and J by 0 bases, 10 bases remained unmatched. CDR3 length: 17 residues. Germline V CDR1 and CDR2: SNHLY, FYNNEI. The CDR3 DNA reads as TGTGCCAGCAGAGTACTTAGGACAGGGGGGATGAACACTGAAGCTTTCTTT. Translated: CASRVLRTGGMNTEAFF.